Each of the 24 T cell receptor beta chains below was sequenced from the same sample in a study of regulatory T cells in long-lasting Graves disease. The time point here: newly diagnosed GD, antithyroid drugs for less than 3 months. PBMC-derived RNA was used for the TCR library. According to the study, TCR beta libraries were built with iRepertoire HTBI primers and CDR3-region Arm-PCR. TCRdb re-derived calls from the multiplex PCR reads in MiXCR, one entry per CDR3 protein. Seen here are about 610,000 distinct CDR3 sequences, about 16% observed once, and the top ten hold around 12%. The sample was also linked to a second study, of T cells in Graves' hyperthyroidism and ophthalmopathy.

Sequencing was performed on peripheral blood mononuclear cells (PBMCs), taken at new diagnosis, from a patient treated with antithyroid drugs. The receptor source for this set is a man aged 18 to 30 with Graves disease.

This clonotype was counted ten times or more. The chain uses TRBV12-3 or TRBV12-4 and TRBJ2-7; D may be TRBD2 (5 bases). The CDR3 runs to 15 residues. The V end was cut by 3 bases, the J end by 3 bases, with 15 bases between. The CDR3 coding sequence is TGTGCCAGCAGTTTGGGCAGGAGGATTTTCTACGAGCAGTACTTC. Protein sequence: CASSLGRRIFYEQYF.

The chain employs TRBV6-1 and TRBJ2-1; 7 nucleotides match TRBD1. Trimming removed 4 bases from V and 0 bases from J; junction bases left unmatched: 9. Germline loops: CDR1 MNHNS, CDR2 SASEGT. This CDR3 has 17 residues. The DNA of the CDR3 is TGTGCCAGCAGTGCTTTACGGACAGGCGGCTCCTACAATGAGCAGTTCTTC. It translates to CASSALRTGGSYNEQFF.

The chain links TRBV27 to TRBJ1-1, with D unclear. CDR1 and CDR2 from the germline V gene are MNHEY and SMNVEV (reference sequence). This CDR3 has 16 residues. V lost 8 bases and J 6 bases, leaving 25 bases between the germline ends. DNA for the CDR3: TGTGCCAGCTCCCTTCTAGGATCTGGACTAGCCTCTGAAGCTTTCTTT. Translation: CASSLLGSGLASEAFF.

This clonotype was recorded many times. The chain joins TRBV29-1 to TRBJ2-3; D may correspond to TRBD1 or TRBD2 (5 bases each). The germline V gene has CDR1 SQVTM and CDR2 ANQGSEA. The CDR3 totals 14 residues. V was cut by 4 bases and J by 3 bases, with 14 bases left in between. The CDR3 sequence is CSVARVQGTDTQYF. The CDR3 DNA sequence: TGCAGCGTTGCGAGGGTTCAGGGAACAGATACGCAGTATTTT.

This clonotype has just a few counts. The DNA of the CDR3 is TGTGCCAGCAGTGAAAGTGAATACGGCACAAACTACGAGCAGTACTTC. As protein: CASSESEYGTNYEQYF. This chain uses TRBV2 with TRBJ2-7; unclear D gene. V was cut by 2 bases and J by 3 bases, with 17 bases left in between. Germline CDR1 and CDR2: SNHLY and FYNNEI. The length of the CDR3 is 16 residues.

The sample holds a few counts of this clonotype. The rearrangement uses TRBV6-4 and TRBJ2-3; 7 bases align to TRBD2. Germline V lookup: CDR1 MRHNA, CDR2 SNTAGT. The length of the CDR3 is 17 residues. Trimming removed 6 bases from V and 4 bases from J; junction bases left unmatched: 16. The CDR3, as DNA: TGTGCCAGCAGCCCTCATTCGGCGGCGGGAGTCTCAGATACGCAGTATTTT. It yields the protein CASSPHSAAGVSDTQYF.

The chain recombines TRBV27 with TRBJ2-1; 10 bases map to TRBD2. Germline values: CDR1 MNHEY, CDR2 SMNVEV (reference sequence). The CDR3 is 15 amino acids. The V and J ends lost 3 bases and 6 bases, in that order; junction bases with no gene match: 5. The CDR3 DNA follows: TGTGCCAGCAGTTTCTCTAGCGGGAGCGTCAATGAGCAGTTCTTC. Encoded protein: CASSFSSGSVNEQFF.

This clonotype was detected only a few times. The V gene is TRBV20-1, the J gene TRBJ1-1, with a tentative D call TRBD1 (5 bases). Germline V gives CDR1 DFQATT, CDR2 SNEGSKA (reference sequence). Trimming removed 3 bases at V and 1 base at J, with 9 bases between. The CDR3 consists of 13 residues. The CDR3 protein is CSARVTGNTEAFF. The CDR3 DNA is TGCAGTGCTAGGGTAACAGGGAACACTGAAGCTTTCTTT.

The chain couples TRBV5-1 to TRBJ1-3, with no clear D. Germline CDR1 and CDR2: SGHRS and YFSETQ. The CDR3 is 15 amino acids. The V end was cut by 3 bases, the J end by 1 base, with 11 bases between. CDR3 in amino acids: CASSWGGKSGNTIYF. The CDR3, as DNA: TGCGCCAGCAGCTGGGGAGGGAAGTCTGGAAACACCATATATTTT.

This clonotype was detected a few times. J is TRBJ2-5 and V is TRBV4-1, with 7 bases aligning to TRBD2. Germline trimming cut 0 bases from V and 1 base from J; bases unmatched to any gene: 11. Germline CDR1 and CDR2: MGHRA and YSYEKL. CDR3 length: 18 amino acids. CDR3 in amino acids: CASSQDTSVGLVQETQYF. CDR3 DNA: TGCGCCAGCAGCCAAGATACTTCCGTTGGACTAGTCCAAGAGACCCAGTACTTC.

The chain is built from TRBV3-1 and TRBJ2-5, with 7 bases aligning to TRBD2. Per the germline V gene, CDR1 is LGHDT and CDR2 is YNNKEL (reference sequence). This CDR3 region has 17 residues. J gave up 5 bases and V 2 bases, and 14 bases lay outside the gene matches. CDR3 bases: TGTGCCAGCAGCCAATTAGTTCCAGCGGGATATGAGGAGACCCAGTACTTC. This gives the protein CASSQLVPAGYEETQYF.

This clonotype was counted only a few times. V usage is TRBV5-8 and J usage is TRBJ1-6; a possible D gene is TRBD1 (5 bases). Per germline, CDR1 SGHTS and CDR2 YDEGEE. The ends were cut back, 4 bases at V and 14 bases at J, with 25 bases in the middle. This CDR3 is 16 amino acids long. The CDR3: CASSRASHQGGLTLHF. CDR3 coding DNA: TGTGCCAGCAGCCGAGCGTCGCACCAGGGAGGTTTGACCCTCCACTTT.

This clonotype was recorded a few times. The chain employs TRBV15 and TRBJ2-2; D possibly corresponds to TRBD1 (5 bases). The CDR3 is 15 residues long. Per the germline V gene, CDR1 is LNHNV and CDR2 is YYDKDF (reference sequence). V lost 2 bases and J 7 bases, leaving 14 bases between the germline ends. In nucleotides, the CDR3 is TGTGCCACCAGCAGATGGGCCAGGGCCAACGGGGAGCTGTTTTTT. Protein sequence: CATSRWARANGELFF.

This clonotype has just a few counts. The genes are TRBV7-2 and TRBJ2-7; D is possibly TRBD2 (6 bases). This CDR3 is built from 15 residues. Trimming took 1 base from V and 3 from J, leaving 13 bases between them. Per germline, CDR1 SGHTA and CDR2 FQGNSA. The CDR3 nucleotides are TGTGCCAGCAGCTTAGATGAAACTAGCAGCTACGAGCAGTACTTC. It specifies CASSLDETSSYEQYF.

This clonotype was counted at least ten times. Relative to the germline gene, one junction end is altered; a read error may explain this. This chain joins TRBV10-1 and TRBJ2-2; 7 nucleotides line up with TRBD1. Germline V gives CDR1 WNHNN, CDR2 SYGVQD (reference sequence). The CDR3 is 13 residues long. Here the CDR3 reads CASSDRDTGELFF. The CDR3 DNA reads TGTGCCAGCAGTGACAGGGACACCGGGGAGCTGTTTTTT.

The chain employs TRBV20-1 and TRBJ1-2; no firm D call. Trimming removed 1 base from V and 8 bases from J, with 17 bases in between. Germline lookup yields CDR1 DFQATT and CDR2 SNEGSKA (reference sequence). CDR3 size: 14 residues. For the CDR3, the DNA is TGCAGTGCTAGAGGGGCGGGCGTCTTAGAGGGCTACACCTTC. Its protein is CSARGAGVLEGYTF.

V is TRBV5-6 and J is TRBJ2-5; either TRBD1 or TRBD2 may fit D (6 bases each). The CDR3 is 14 amino acids. Germline V gives CDR1 SGHDT, CDR2 YYEEEE. Trimming removed 4 bases at V and 5 bases at J, with 15 bases between. In DNA, the CDR3 is TGTGCCAGCAGCCCGCAAGGGGGGAGGGAGACCCAGTACTTC. As protein: CASSPQGGRETQYF.

The table lists this clonotype with a few counts. The chain joins TRBV28 to TRBJ1-5; the D gene is possibly TRBD1 (5 bases). The CDR3 consists of 14 residues. With 8 bases removed from V and 5 bases from J, the gap between germline ends came to 16 bases. Germline V gene data show CDR1 as MDHEN and CDR2 as SYDVKM. CDR3: CASGGGVGYQPQHF. The CDR3 DNA sequence: TGTGCCAGCGGGGGGGGGGTCGGGTATCAGCCCCAGCATTTT.

The chain carries TRBV7-2 and TRBJ2-5; either TRBD1 or TRBD2 may fit D (5 bases each). Germline V CDR1 and CDR2: SGHTA, FQGNSA. This CDR3 is 15 amino acids long. V was pared by 1 base and J by 5 bases, with 14 bases between. As DNA, the CDR3 is TGTGCCAGCAGCTTAGATCCCCTTGGGGACGAGACCCAGTACTTC. It specifies CASSLDPLGDETQYF.

Concerning this clonotype itself: A much larger clone differs by one base, so this may be a read error. The chain joins TRBV7-9 to TRBJ2-1, with TRBD2 matching 13 bases. Germline V lookup: CDR1 SEHNR, CDR2 FQNEAQ (reference sequence). This CDR3 is built from 19 residues. Trimming cost V 4 bases and J 0 bases; bases outside gene matches: 9. The chain's CDR3 is CASSSGLAGAHGSYNEQFF. CDR3 sequence (DNA): TGTGCCAGCAGCTCCGGACTAGCGGGGGCCCATGGCTCCTACAATGAGCAGTTCTTC.

Comments on this clonotype: Possible read error: a much larger clone is one base away. In this CDR3 the conserved last residue, phenylalanine or tryptophan, is missing, so a read error is likely. The chain carries TRBV10-2 and TRBJ2-1; possible D gene TRBD1, 6 bases. V gave up 6 bases and J gave up 8 bases, with 17 bases separating them. CDR3 length: 14 amino acids. Germline V lookup: CDR1 WSHSY, CDR2 SAAADI. Written as DNA, the CDR3 is TGCGCCAGCAGAGAAGTCACAGGGTATCATGAGCAGTTCGTC. Translation gives CASREVTGYHEQFV.

This chain joins TRBV6-1 and TRBJ2-7, with D perhaps matching TRBD1 or TRBD2 (5 bases each). V lost 8 bases and J lost 0, with 11 bases in between. The CDR3 loop spans 13 amino acids. Germline V gene data show CDR1 as MNHNS and CDR2 as SASEGT. CDR3 bases: TGTGCCAGCCGAGTAGGGACCTCCTACGAGCAGTACTTC. As protein: CASRVGTSYEQYF.

This clonotype appeared many times. The V gene is TRBV7-2, the J gene TRBJ1-5; TRBD1 is a possible D gene (5 bases). V lost 5 bases, J lost 6 bases, and 17 bases lay in between. Germline loops: CDR1 SGHTA, CDR2 FQGNSA. CDR3 length equals 15 residues. The CDR3 here is CASSPSWGRAQPQHF. The DNA for the CDR3 is TGTGCCAGCAGCCCCAGTTGGGGCCGGGCTCAGCCCCAGCATTTT.

This clonotype appeared many times. The CDR3 DNA follows: TGTGCCAGCAGCCTACTGGGGGTAGTCTACGAGCAGTACTTC. The encoded protein is CASSLLGVVYEQYF. The chain employs TRBV13 and TRBJ2-7; D may be TRBD1 or TRBD2 (5 bases each). Germline V gene sequence: CDR1 PRHDT, CDR2 FYEKMQ (reference sequence). Trimming removed 5 bases from V and 3 bases from J, with 14 bases in between. The CDR3 length is 14 residues.